Described below is a single T cell receptor (beta chain) sequence and its context. The V gene's germline CDR1 is GTSNPN and CDR2 SVGIG (reference sequence). J was trimmed by 5 bases and V by 3 bases; bases with no gene match: 9. The CDR3 runs 15 residues. The entry originates in a study of blood T cell repertoires in COVID-19. Looking at the study overall: Samples representing acute and convalescent COVID-19 were sourced from the United States, Italy and Spain.

Method: immunoSEQ multiplex PCR; TCRdb's copy keeps in-frame clones and lacks some. The table has more than 300,000 clones, 83% seen once. Sequencing input: PBMCs or T cells enriched from blood (not recorded which). The chain has TRBV30 and TRBJ2-3; TRBD2 matches at 9 bases. The TCR originated in a woman aged 45-65 years who had recovered from COVID-19. CDR3 residues: CAWRRGQRGEDTQYF. The CDR3 coding sequence is TGTGCCTGGAGGCGGGGCCAGCGGGGGGAAGATACGCAGTATTTT.